The T cell receptor (beta chain) under discussion was sequenced for a study of OX40 agonist ivuxolimab in advanced cancers. Whole-study context: Those enrolled were approximately 87% male, with a mean age of around 57 years and ages from roughly 23 to 79. Study results and limitations: Clones of CD4+ and CD8+ blood T cells grew by week 6 at doses of 0.1 to 3.0 mg/kg.

Of note for this clone: What it recognizes is unknown.

This table comes from immunoSEQ multiplex PCR, and its TCRdb copy is limited to in-frame clones, with some not included. The repertoire holds 70,000 to 80,000 clones, with over 75% as singletons. CDR3 length: 15 amino acids. Germline V gives CDR1 MNHEY, CDR2 SMNVEV (reference sequence). J gave up 5 bases and V 6 bases, and 11 bases lay outside the gene matches. The chain couples TRBV27 to TRBJ2-5; 8 bases match TRBD2. This clonotype was obtained from an adult with an advanced solid tumor such as melanoma, head and neck, liver or kidney cancer. Sequenced material: CD4+ or CD8+ T cells sorted from blood, taken in a trial of the OX40 agonist ivuxolimab. CDR3 sequence: CASSPGAGVTETQYF. The CDR3, as DNA: TGTGCCAGCAGCCCCGGAGCGGGAGTTACGGAGACCCAGTACTTC.